The 8 T cell receptor beta chains reported below all come from one sample, sequenced in a study of blood T cell repertoires in COVID-19. Only in-frame clones appear in the TCRdb table, and some are missing; sequencing was by immunoSEQ multiplex PCR. The table shows over 45,000 clones, with roughly 86% occurring only once. Material: peripheral blood. These receptors were collected from a man aged 35 to 55 with COVID-19, enrolled during active disease.

V gene TRBV19 combines with J gene TRBJ2-7; 9 bases align to TRBD1. The CDR3 covers 16 residues. Trimming at V came to 6 bases and at J to 3 bases, leaving 12 bases not matched to a gene. Germline V CDR1 and CDR2: LNHDA, SQIVND (reference sequence). Here the CDR3 DNA reads TGTGCCAGTAGCAAAACCCCGGGACAGGGAGGCTACGAGCAGTACTTC. The encoded protein is CASSKTPGQGGYEQYF.

The J gene is TRBJ1-1, the V gene TRBV6-5; no firm D call. Germline CDR1 is MNHEY and CDR2 is SVGAGI. The CDR3 is 13 amino acids. V was cut by 4 bases and J by 2 bases, with 8 bases left in between. The CDR3 spells CASSFLYNTEAFF. CDR3 in DNA: TGTGCCAGCAGTTTCCTGTATAACACTGAAGCTTTCTTT.

The CDR3 coding sequence is TGTGCCAGCAGCGTAGCGGACAGGGTCCCTTCAGATACGCAGTATTTT. Translated: CASSVADRVPSDTQYF. V usage is TRBV9 and J usage is TRBJ2-3; 8 nucleotides line up with TRBD1. Germline CDR1 reads SGDLS; CDR2 reads YYNGEE. V was clipped by 0 bases and J by 4 bases; unmatched bases: 7. This CDR3 spans 16 amino acids.

The genes are TRBV10-2 and TRBJ1-2, with 8 bases that match TRBD1. Germline CDR1 is WSHSY and CDR2 is SAAADI. The CDR3 spans 13 residues. V trimming: 2 bases; J trimming: 6 bases; junction bases outside the gene matches: 2. CDR3 protein: CASSEDRGHGYTF. The CDR3, as DNA: TGCGCCAGCAGTGAGGACAGGGGTCATGGCTACACCTTC.

This clone came up once. The V call is TRBV7-3, the J call TRBJ2-1, with D possibly matching TRBD2 (5 bases). This CDR3 region has 15 residues. Germline V lookup: CDR1 SGHTA, CDR2 FQGTGA. Trimming left V 5 bases short and J 7 bases short, with 18 bases between. This CDR3 reads CASSPGLPGRNEQFF. For the CDR3, the DNA is TGTGCCAGCAGCCCCGGACTTCCCGGGCGGAATGAGCAGTTCTTC.

This chain uses TRBV2 with TRBJ2-7; tentatively, D is TRBD2 (5 bases). The germline V gene encodes CDR1 SNHLY and CDR2 FYNNEI. The CDR3 sequence is 11 residues long. Deletions cut 8 bases from V and 7 bases from J, with 12 bases between. CDR3 DNA sequence: TGTGCCAGCGGACTCCAAGGGGAGCAGTACTTC. It is translated as CASGLQGEQYF.

The genes are TRBV19 and TRBJ1-5; D unclear. The germline CDR1 and CDR2 sequences are LNHDA and SQIVND (reference sequence). Trimming removed 6 bases at V and 1 base at J, with 13 bases between. The CDR3 consists of 15 residues. CDR3 sequence: CASSRGDMSNQPQHF. The CDR3 nucleotides are TGTGCCAGTAGCCGGGGAGATATGAGCAATCAGCCCCAGCATTTT.

The chain uses TRBV9 and TRBJ1-3; 8 bases align to TRBD1. CDR1 SGDLS and CDR2 YYNGEE come from the germline V gene. The CDR3 length is 14 residues. Trimming took 7 bases from V and 2 from J; bases not matched to a gene: 5. The CDR3 sequence is CASGQGIAGNTIYF. CDR3 DNA: TGTGCCAGCGGACAGGGTATCGCTGGAAACACCATATATTTT.